The sequence of this T cell receptor beta chain was determined in a study of response to subunit inactivated influenza vaccine. CDR3 length: 15 amino acids. With V trimmed by 5 bases and J by 1 base, 7 bases remained unmatched. This clonotype was counted at least ten times. The antigen is unknown. Study observations and caveats: There was a suggestion from the authors that each seasonal influenza vaccination recruits few new T cells.

In TCRdb, the RT-PCR reads were re-called with MiXCR into one record per CDR3 protein. The table lists over 150,000 distinct CDR3 sequences, around 11% of them singletons. The specimen comprised CD8+ T cells sorted from PBMCs, sampled around 25 months after vaccination. The clonotype originates from a man aged 50 to 69 who received an inactivated influenza vaccine. This chain links TRBV12-3 or TRBV12-4 with TRBJ1-1; 7 nucleotides agree with TRBD1. CDR3: CASSPAGGGNTEAFF. DNA for the CDR3: TGTGCCAGCAGTCCCGCAGGGGGAGGGAACACTGAAGCTTTCTTT.